This TCR beta chain was obtained from a study of cytomegalovirus exposure and HLA in healthy donors. Study details: A prior analysis found 117 million unique TCR beta sequences from 150 million to 200 million T cells. Study-level findings and limits: Highly shared variants forming one cluster were likely a sequencing artifact. Solely CMV serostatus was available to characterize immune exposure. Later analysis demonstrated an association between a missense DCLRE1C variant and TCR beta V- and J-gene trimming.

With regard to this clone: The antigen is not known.

PCR was performed using 60 Vbeta and 13 Jbeta primers. Profiling relied on immunoSEQ multiplex PCR, and the TCRdb table lists in-frame clones only, not all of them. The listing contains roughly 78,000 clones. The V gene's germline CDR1 is LNHNV and CDR2 YYDKDF (reference sequence). With 3 bases clipped from V and 4 bases from J, the junction kept 6 bases outside the gene matches. The CDR3 loop spans 16 amino acids. This clonotype originated in a man aged 35 to 55 in good health and CMV-seronegative. Sequencing was done on a sample of PBMCs. The V call is TRBV15, the J call TRBJ2-2; TRBD1 agrees at 9 bases. The CDR3 loop is CATSSTGGAGTGELFF. The CDR3 nucleotides read TGTGCCACCAGCAGTACAGGGGGCGCGGGCACCGGGGAGCTGTTTTTT.